These 23 T cell receptor beta chains were sequenced from one sample in a study of cytomegalovirus exposure and HLA in healthy donors. It was with 60 Vbeta and 13 Jbeta primers that the PCR ran. Using immunoSEQ multiplex PCR, the repertoire was profiled, and TCRdb retains in-frame clones only, with some absent. Of 120,000 or so clones detected, 80% to 85% appear once; the ten largest clones hold around 0.92%. The specimen was PBMCs. The receptors shown here come from a human donor in good health.

V is TRBV6-1 and J is TRBJ1-6; tentatively, D is TRBD1 (6 bases). The CDR3 has 19 residues. CDR1 and CDR2 (germline): MNHNS, SASEGT. Trimming pared 2 bases from V and 2 bases from J, leaving 19 bases between. The CDR3 is CASSELSGGAETYNSPLHF. CDR3 in DNA: TGTGCCAGCAGTGAACTTAGCGGGGGGGCGGAAACCTATAATTCACCCCTCCACTTT.

V is TRBV19 and J is TRBJ1-2, with a weak D call TRBD1 (5 bases). Germline V gives CDR1 LNHDA, CDR2 SQIVND (reference sequence). There are 16 residues in the CDR3. The ends were cut back, 4 bases at V and 8 bases at J, with 23 bases in the middle. The CDR3 protein is CASSTLAFEEGRGYTF. The CDR3 DNA reads TGTGCCAGTAGTACCCTAGCCTTCGAGGAGGGACGGGGCTACACCTTC.

The chain carries TRBV19 and TRBJ2-2; weak D call: TRBD2 (6 bases). Germline assignment: CDR1 LNHDA and CDR2 SQIVND (reference sequence). This CDR3 is 15 amino acids long. V gave up 6 bases and J gave up 0 bases, with 11 bases separating them. The chain's CDR3 is CASRGGETNTGELFF. In nucleotides, the CDR3 is TGTGCCAGTAGGGGGGGAGAAACGAACACCGGGGAGCTGTTTTTT.

The chain has TRBV5-4 and TRBJ2-1, with a tentative D call TRBD2 (5 bases). This CDR3 is built from 15 residues. The V gene's germline CDR1 is SGHNT and CDR2 YYREEE (reference sequence). V lost 3 bases to trimming and J lost 7 bases, with 17 bases between them. This CDR3 reads CASSWGRGVANEQFF. The CDR3 DNA follows: TGTGCCAGCAGCTGGGGTCGGGGAGTCGCTAATGAGCAGTTCTTC.

The rearrangement uses TRBV7-8 and TRBJ1-1, with D uncertain. Trimming took 1 base from V and 13 from J, leaving 10 bases between them. Germline CDR1 and CDR2: SGHVS and FQNEAQ. The CDR3 consists of 11 residues. The CDR3 DNA sequence: TGTGCCAGCAGCTTAGGAGGGAAGGATTTCTTT. This codes for CASSLGGKDFF.

The chain carries TRBV6-6 and TRBJ2-5; TRBD1 agrees at 7 bases. The closer fit of TRBJ2-7 to the DNA end suggests the J call may be wrong. The CDR3 extends over 13 amino acids. Germline V gene lookup returns CDR1 MNHNY and CDR2 SVGAGI (reference sequence). The CDR3 nucleotides read TGTGCCAGCAGTTGGGACAGCATCTACGAGCAGTACTTC. This codes for CASSWDSIYEQYF.

The genes are TRBV6-5 and TRBJ2-7; TRBD1 might be the D (5 bases). The CDR3 has 14 amino acids. The V end was cut by 0 bases, the J end by 3 bases, with 9 bases between. Germline assignment: CDR1 MNHEY and CDR2 SVGAGI. CDR3 sequence (DNA): TGTGCCAGCAGTTACTCTCAGGGAAGCTACGAGCAGTACTTC. Residues: CASSYSQGSYEQYF.

The V call is TRBV2, the J call TRBJ2-7, with 10 bases that match TRBD1. This CDR3 comprises 14 residues. Germline CDR1 and CDR2: SNHLY and FYNNEI. V dropped 10 bases and J dropped 2; count of bases not matched to a gene: 8. For the CDR3, the DNA is TGTGCCACCTTAGGGACAGGGGAAGCCTACGAGCAGTACTTC. Residues: CATLGTGEAYEQYF.

The rearrangement joins TRBV28 to TRBJ1-5; 7 positions match TRBD1. Trimming at V came to 7 bases and at J to 2 bases, leaving 8 bases not matched to a gene. The CDR3 consists of 15 residues. Germline V gene sequence: CDR1 MDHEN, CDR2 SYDVKM. CDR3 protein: CASNIRQGGNQPQHF. DNA of the CDR3: TGTGCCAGCAATATCCGACAGGGAGGCAATCAGCCCCAGCATTTT.

This clone was picked up one time. The chain couples TRBV4-2 to TRBJ1-2, with a possible D match to TRBD1 (6 bases). The CDR3 is 20 amino acids. V was cut by 0 bases and J by 3 bases, with 26 bases left in between. Germline values: CDR1 LGHNA, CDR2 YNFKEQ. The CDR3 protein is CASSQDSLILRDNTYYGYTF. The CDR3 bases are TGTGCCAGCAGCCAAGATTCTTTGATCCTTCGGGACAATACCTACTATGGCTACACCTTC.

CDR3 DNA sequence: TGCGCCAGCAGCCAGAACACCGGGGAGCTGTTTTTT. It is translated as CASSQNTGELFF. The chain uses TRBV5-1 and TRBJ2-2; no reliable D call. The length of the CDR3 is 12 residues. Trimming took off 4 bases at V and 1 base at J, with 2 bases between the two ends. Germline CDR1 and CDR2: SGHRS and YFSETQ.

This rearrangement joins TRBV28 to TRBJ1-2; D gene uncertain. CDR1 is MDHEN and CDR2 is SYDVKM in the germline V gene. The CDR3 sequence is 13 residues long. V lost 3 bases to trimming and J lost 5 bases, with 10 bases between them. The CDR3 DNA reads TGTGCCAGCAGTTTGGGCAACAATTATGGCTACACCTTC. Amino acids: CASSLGNNYGYTF.

The rearrangement joins TRBV7-3 to TRBJ2-1, with TRBD2 matching over 16 bases. The CDR3 is 18 amino acids. Germline CDR1 SGHTA, CDR2 FQGTGA. Trimming took 4 bases from V and 8 from J; bases not matched to a gene: 11. The CDR3: CASSSGTSGGAGWDEQFF. The CDR3, as DNA: TGTGCCAGCAGCTCCGGGACTAGCGGGGGGGCGGGGTGGGATGAGCAGTTCTTC.

V gene TRBV19 combines with J gene TRBJ1-5; D possibly corresponds to TRBD1 (6 bases). CDR1 is LNHDA, CDR2 SQIVND, per germline (reference sequence). The V end lost 6 bases, the J end lost 6 bases, and 18 bases lay between the germline ends. CDR3 length equals 15 residues. The CDR3 is CASRQGGAVGQPQHF. Here the CDR3 DNA reads TGTGCCAGTAGACAGGGTGGGGCGGTTGGTCAGCCCCAGCATTTT.

V and J are TRBV7-6 and TRBJ1-4, with D possibly matching TRBD1 (6 bases). CDR1 is SGHVS, CDR2 FNYEAQ, per germline. The ends were cut back, 2 bases at V and 2 bases at J, with 24 bases in the middle. The CDR3 runs 20 residues. In DNA form, the CDR3 reads TGTGCCAGCAGCTTAAAAGGGGCCGCCAGGGGCGGTCGCACTAATGAAAAACTGTTTTTT. Its protein product is CASSLKGAARGGRTNEKLFF.

The V call is TRBV6-4, the J call TRBJ2-1; the match to TRBD2 covers 9 bases. V gave up 0 bases and J gave up 10 bases; unmatched junction bases: 7. Germline assignment: CDR1 MRHNA and CDR2 SNTAGT. This CDR3 is 15 amino acids long. CDR3 protein: CASSDSRGGAGEQFF. DNA for the CDR3: TGTGCCAGCAGTGACTCTCGCGGGGGGGCGGGGGAGCAGTTCTTC.

This chain uses TRBV25-1 with TRBJ2-5; 9 bases are shared with TRBD2. Per the germline V gene, CDR1 is MGHDK and CDR2 is SYGVNS. This CDR3 contains 16 residues. Unmatched junction bases numbered 11, after V lost 4 bases and J lost 5 bases. CDR3 DNA sequence: TGTGCCAGCAGTGGTTCCGGCGGGGGGGCTTGGGAGACCCAGTACTTC. Translating it yields CASSGSGGGAWETQYF.

This clone was seen a few times. The V and J genes are TRBV5-6 and TRBJ1-4; 9 nucleotides match TRBD1. The CDR3 runs 15 residues. The ends lost 4 bases at V and 3 bases at J; junction bases unmatched: 4. The V gene's germline CDR1 is SGHDT and CDR2 YYEEEE. As DNA, the CDR3 is TGTGCCAGCAGCGCGAGGACAGGGGCTAATGAAAAACTGTTTTTT. Translation: CASSARTGANEKLFF.

Here the CDR3 DNA reads TGTGCCAGCAGCGCCACGGGGGGACAAGAGACCCAGTACTTC. Protein product: CASSATGGQETQYF. The rearrangement links TRBV9 to TRBJ2-5, with TRBD2 matching over 7 bases. The ends lost 3 bases at V and 2 bases at J; junction bases unmatched: 4. Germline V gene data show CDR1 as SGDLS and CDR2 as YYNGEE. CDR3 length: 14 residues.

The rearrangement links TRBV5-1 to TRBJ2-7; TRBD1 matches 9 bases. The V segment lost 0 bases and the J segment 5 bases; nucleotides outside the gene matches: 12. This CDR3 has 17 residues. Germline CDR1 SGHRS, CDR2 YFSETQ. CDR3 bases: TGCGCCAGCAGCTTGGTTGGGCTAGACAGGGGGATCCACGAGCAGTACTTC. It is translated as CASSLVGLDRGIHEQYF.

The V call is TRBV10-3, the J call TRBJ1-4, with D possibly matching TRBD1 (5 bases). CDR1 is ENHRY and CDR2 is SYGVKD in the germline V gene. Trimming left V 8 bases short and J 2 bases short, with 9 bases between. This CDR3 is 13 amino acids long. CDR3 residues: CAIQTDTNEKLFF. The CDR3 coding sequence is TGTGCCATCCAGACAGATACTAATGAAAAACTGTTTTTT.

The count of this clone is one. The J gene is TRBJ1-4, the V gene TRBV5-4; 7 bases fit TRBD1. The CDR3 has 16 residues. V was clipped by 4 bases and J by 3 bases; unmatched bases: 9. In germline, CDR1 is SGHNT, CDR2 YYREEE (reference sequence). DNA of the CDR3: TGTGCCAGCAGCCAGGATCCGGGACAGTCTAATGAAAAACTGTTTTTT. This translates into CASSQDPGQSNEKLFF.

The chain combines TRBV29-1 with TRBJ2-3, with 7 positions matching TRBD2. Germline lookup yields CDR1 SQVTM and CDR2 ANQGSEA. V shed 1 base and J 0 bases; nucleotides not matched to a gene: 4. The CDR3 length is 15 residues. CDR3 amino acids: CSVEGGAGSTDTQYF. For the CDR3, the DNA is TGCAGCGTTGAAGGAGGAGCGGGGAGCACAGATACGCAGTATTTT.